The 6 T cell receptor beta chains reported below all come from one sample, sequenced in a study of cytomegalovirus exposure and HLA in healthy donors. The repertoire was sequenced with immunoSEQ multiplex PCR; TCRdb's copy has only in-frame clones and lacks some. The sample lists 75,000 to 95,000 clones, 96% occurring once. The material sequenced was PBMCs. These receptors all stem from a man in his late teens or twenties in good health and CMV-seronegative.

V is TRBV5-4 and J is TRBJ2-6; 12 bases map to TRBD2. Germline CDR1 and CDR2: SGHNT and YYREEE (reference sequence). V trimming: 2 bases; J trimming: 3 bases; junction bases outside the gene matches: 12. The length of the CDR3 is 20 residues. CDR3 bases: TGTGCCAGCAGCTTTGGCGCGACTAGCGGGAGTATGGGTGGGGCCAACGTCCTGACTTTC. Translation gives CASSFGATSGSMGGANVLTF.

The chain combines TRBV6-1 with TRBJ2-7, with D possibly matching TRBD2 (6 bases). The CDR3 contains 14 residues. CDR1 MNHNS and CDR2 SASEGT come from the germline V gene. V lost 10 bases and J 0 bases, leaving 16 bases between the germline ends. The CDR3 sequence is CATFELGSSYEQYF. The CDR3 DNA reads as TGTGCCACCTTCGAACTCGGGAGCTCCTACGAGCAGTACTTC.

This chain joins TRBV11-3 and TRBJ2-3; D may be TRBD1 (5 bases). CDR3 length equals 14 residues. Trimming took off 0 bases at V and 4 bases at J, with 8 bases between the two ends. CDR1 SGHNT and CDR2 YENEEA come from the germline V gene. Here the CDR3 reads CASSLDPRADTQYF. CDR3 nucleotide sequence: TGTGCCAGCAGCTTAGATCCCAGGGCAGATACGCAGTATTTT.

J is TRBJ1-4 and V is TRBV7-2; 8 bases align to TRBD1. This CDR3 region has 14 residues. Germline V gene data show CDR1 as SGHTA and CDR2 as FQGNSA. Trimming cost V 5 bases and J 6 bases; bases outside gene matches: 5. This CDR3 is CASSIRGRDEKLFF. CDR3 in DNA: TGTGCCAGCAGCATCAGGGGGCGGGATGAAAAACTGTTTTTT. Complete variable domain (other parts from reference TRBV7-2 and TRBJ1-4): GAGVSQSPSNKVTEKGKDVELRCDPISGHTALYWYRQSLGQGLEFLIYFQGNSAPDKSGLPSDRFSAERTGGSVSTLTIQRTQQEDSAVYLCASSIRGRDEKLFFGSGTQLSVL.

The chain couples TRBV5-8 to TRBJ2-3, with TRBD1 matching over 7 bases. J gave up 5 bases and V 3 bases, and 3 bases lay outside the gene matches. This CDR3 spans 13 amino acids. CDR1 SGHTS and CDR2 YDEGEE come from the germline V gene. CDR3 amino acids: CASSSQGRDTQYF. CDR3 in DNA: TGTGCCAGCAGCTCACAGGGGAGAGATACGCAGTATTTT.

This chain connects TRBV19 to TRBJ1-5; D call uncertain. The length of the CDR3 is 15 residues. V was trimmed by 9 bases and J by 7 bases, leaving 22 bases between them. Germline loops: CDR1 LNHDA, CDR2 SQIVND (reference sequence). CDR3 loop: CASQDSGAGRQPQHF. CDR3 coding DNA: TGTGCCAGCCAAGATTCGGGTGCGGGGAGGCAGCCCCAGCATTTT.